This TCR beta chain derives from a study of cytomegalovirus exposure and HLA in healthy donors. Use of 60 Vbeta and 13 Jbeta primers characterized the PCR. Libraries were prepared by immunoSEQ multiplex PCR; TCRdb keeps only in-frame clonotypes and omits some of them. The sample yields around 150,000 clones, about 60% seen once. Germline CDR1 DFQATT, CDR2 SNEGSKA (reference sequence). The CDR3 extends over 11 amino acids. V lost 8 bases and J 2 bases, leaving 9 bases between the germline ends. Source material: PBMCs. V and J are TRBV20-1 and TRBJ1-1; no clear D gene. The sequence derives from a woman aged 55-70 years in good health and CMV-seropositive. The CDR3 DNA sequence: TGCAGTACGGGGAGTAACACTGAAGCTTTCTTT. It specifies CSTGSNTEAFF.